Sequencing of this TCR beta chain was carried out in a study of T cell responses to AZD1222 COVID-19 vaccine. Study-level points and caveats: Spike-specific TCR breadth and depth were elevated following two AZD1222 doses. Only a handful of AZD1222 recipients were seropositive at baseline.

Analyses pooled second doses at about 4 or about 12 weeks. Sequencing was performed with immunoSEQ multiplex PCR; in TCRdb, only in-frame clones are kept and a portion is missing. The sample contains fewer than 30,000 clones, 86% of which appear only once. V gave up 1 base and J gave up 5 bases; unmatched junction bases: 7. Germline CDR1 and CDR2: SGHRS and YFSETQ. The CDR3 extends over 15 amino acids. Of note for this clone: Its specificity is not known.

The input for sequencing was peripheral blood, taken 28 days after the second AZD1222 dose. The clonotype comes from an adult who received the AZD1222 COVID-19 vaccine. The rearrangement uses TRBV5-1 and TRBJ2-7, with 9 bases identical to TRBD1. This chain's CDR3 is CASSLMGTGSNEQYF. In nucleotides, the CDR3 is TGCGCCAGCAGCTTGATGGGGACAGGGAGCAACGAGCAGTACTTC.